The entry that follows covers one T cell receptor beta chain sequence. No antigen is known for it. The V gene's germline CDR1 is SGHNT and CDR2 YYREEE (reference sequence). This CDR3 region has 15 residues. Trimming left V 0 bases short and J 6 bases short, with 14 bases between. This sample stems from a study of long-term antiretroviral therapy in people with HIV. Overall study results and limits: Participants lacked recorded data on ART adherence, viral resistance or therapy changes.

The assay, immunoSEQ v3.0, was run at survey level. Libraries were prepared by immunoSEQ multiplex PCR; TCRdb keeps only in-frame clonotypes and omits some of them. The sample has around 33,000 clones, 83% seen once. This chain connects TRBV5-4 to TRBJ2-3, with a tentative D call TRBD1 (5 bases). The sequencing here drew on unsorted PBMCs, taken 0.4 years before starting antiretroviral therapy. The source of this sequence is a man aged 18 to 30 with HIV. DNA of the CDR3: TGTGCCAGCAGCTTGGTAGGGGCCCTTGAGGATACGCAGTATTTT. Its translation: CASSLVGALEDTQYF.